These T cell receptor beta chains were read from a single sample in a study of T-cell memory formation after mild COVID-19. TCRdb itself ran the 5' RACE reads through MiXCR, one entry per CDR3 protein. This table has about 180,000 distinct CDR3 sequences, 15% to 20% appearing once. Sequencing was performed on PBMCs or a T cell subset sorted from them (not recorded which). The receptors stem from a man between 18 and 35 years old who had mild COVID-19 (a few samples of this study predate the infection). Cell type and time point are not known. CDR3s include the opening cysteine and the closing phenylalanine or tryptophan. D genes are given only for firm matches. Some rows mark clone size as missing; the rest say once, few, many or name a class of expanded clone.

.,TRBJ2-5,TRBD1,TRBV24-1,TGTGCCACCAGTGACCCGACAGGGGCCCAAGAGACCCAGTACTTC,CATSDPTGAQETQYF
.,TRBJ1-5,.,TRBV12-3/TRBV12-4,TGTGCCAGCACGGGGGATCGCAATCAGCCCCAGCATTTT,CASTGDRNQPQHF
many,TRBJ2-1,.,TRBV6-5,TGTGCCAGCAGTTACGTTCGCTCCCCCGGACCCTACAATGAGCAGTTCTTC,CASSYVRSPGPYNEQFF
.,TRBJ2-3,TRBD2,TRBV7-2,TGTGCCAGCAGCTTAACAAGCGGGGAAGGCGGTACGCAGTATTTT,CASSLTSGEGGTQYF
.,TRBJ1-1,.,TRBV5-1,TGCGCCAGCAGCTTGGTAGGGGCTTGGAACACTGAAGCTTTCTTT,CASSLVGAWNTEAFF
.,TRBJ2-1,.,TRBV9,TGTGCCAGCAGCGTAGTCTCGCGGTCCACCTACAATGAGCAGTTCTTC,CASSVVSRSTYNEQFF
few,TRBJ1-2,.,TRBV30,TGTGCCTGGAGGGGATTGGACTATGGCTACACCTTC,CAWRGLDYGYTF
few,TRBJ1-6,.,TRBV12-3/TRBV12-4,TGTGCCAGCAGCCGCGGACAGTTCGGGGAGCCCCTCCACTTT,CASSRGQFGEPLHF
.,TRBJ2-1,TRBD1,TRBV7-9,TGTGCCAGCAGCTTATCCGGGACAGGGACCCTTCCTCGTTACAATGAGCAGTTCTTC,CASSLSGTGTLPRYNEQFF
few,TRBJ2-1,.,TRBV5-1,TGCGCCAGCAGCTTGGATCAGGGGAATGAGCAGTTCTTC,CASSLDQGNEQFF
few,TRBJ2-1,TRBD1,TRBV7-9,TGTGCCAGCAGCTTAGAAACAGGGGGCAGTGAGCAGTTCTTC,CASSLETGGSEQFF
.,TRBJ1-1,.,TRBV2,TGTGCCAGCAGTCAGGACCAAGGGGAAGCTTTCTTT,CASSQDQGEAFF
few,TRBJ1-5,.,TRBV2,TGTGCCAGCAGTGAAAATGGGGGGCAAGTTCAGCCCCAGCATTTT,CASSENGGQVQPQHF
many,TRBJ2-2,TRBD1,TRBV7-2,TGTGCCAGCAGCCAGACAGGGGCGGGCACCGGGGAGCTGTTTTTT,CASSQTGAGTGELFF
few,TRBJ2-1,TRBD2,TRBV18,TGTGCCAGCTCACCCGCGGGGGGGCTTGATGAGCAGTTCTTC,CASSPAGGLDEQFF
.,TRBJ1-1,.,TRBV15,TGTGCCACCAGCAGAGTGGGTAACACTGAAGCTTTCTTT,CATSRVGNTEAFF
few,TRBJ2-7,.,TRBV12-3/TRBV12-4,TGTGCCAGCAGCCCCCGAGGCAGCGAGAGCTCCTACGAGCAGTACTTC,CASSPRGSESSYEQYF
.,TRBJ2-1,.,TRBV11-2,TGTGCCAGCAGCCCCGGGACGGTCAATGAGCAGTTCTTC,CASSPGTVNEQFF
.,TRBJ1-4,.,TRBV2,TGTGCCAGCACCCGGGGGGTTGGGGCTAATGAAAAACTGTTTTTT,CASTRGVGANEKLFF
few,TRBJ2-2,TRBD1,TRBV5-1,TGCGCCAGCAGCGAACGTCAGGGGGCTGCGAACACCGGGGAGCTGTTTTTT,CASSERQGAANTGELFF
many,TRBJ2-5,.,TRBV5-1,TGCGCCAGCAGCTTGACTTTAGCGTGGGAGACCCAGTACTTC,CASSLTLAWETQYF
many,TRBJ1-6,.,TRBV7-6,TGTGCCAGCAGCTTAATCCCCCCCCAGGGAAAAGAGTGGGCCTTCACCCTCCACTTT,CASSLIPPQGKEWAFTLHF
few,TRBJ1-6,.,TRBV5-1,TGCGCCAGCAGCTTTGGGGGGCCGAGATCACCCCTCCACTTT,CASSFGGPRSPLHF
.,TRBJ2-2,.,TRBV5-4,TGTGCCAGCAGCGCACCCTCTAACACCGGGGAGCTGTTTTTT,CASSAPSNTGELFF
.,TRBJ1-5,TRBD1,TRBV6-5,TGTGCCAGCAGTCGTTACAGGGGTAGGGATCAGCCCCAGCATTTT,CASSRYRGRDQPQHF
few,TRBJ2-5,.,TRBV19,TGTGCCAGTAGTGTTACAAGATTTCAAGAGACCCAGTACTTC,CASSVTRFQETQYF
.,TRBJ1-1,.,TRBV20-1,TGCAGTGCTAGGCCCTTCCAACTGAACACTGAAGCTTTCTTT,CSARPFQLNTEAFF
.,TRBJ1-1,.,TRBV20-1,TGCAGTGCTAGAGTGGGGGGACCGAACACTGAAGCTTTCTTT,CSARVGGPNTEAFF
few,TRBJ2-1,TRBD1,TRBV5-6,TGTGCCAGCAGCCCGTTGGACAGGCATTTAGTAAATGAGCAGTTCTTC,CASSPLDRHLVNEQFF
few,TRBJ1-2,.,TRBV5-1,TGCGCCAGCAGCCGTACACAGGGAGAGTATGGCTACACCTTC,CASSRTQGEYGYTF
few,TRBJ2-3,.,TRBV12-3/TRBV12-4,TGTGCCAGCAGTTTAAGGTCCGTAGGGTTCGGCTACGATACGCAGTATTTT,CASSLRSVGFGYDTQYF
.,TRBJ2-5,.,TRBV11-2,TGTGCCAGCAGCTTTCGCGGGTCCAGAGAGACCCAGTACTTC,CASSFRGSRETQYF
.,TRBJ1-2,TRBD1,TRBV10-3,TGTGCCATCAGTGAGTCGGTCAGGGGGAGAGGCTACACCTTC,CAISESVRGRGYTF